Here is one T cell receptor (beta chain) with its context. Its target is not known. The sample comes from a study of blood T cells in healthy people across ages. Whole-study results and caveats: Measured against age, TCR beta diversity per million T cells decreased in a roughly linear manner.

The V gene end was trimmed by 7 bases and the J gene end by 0 bases; junction bases not matched to a gene: 2. There are 15 residues in the CDR3. Germline CDR1 reads SNHLY; CDR2 reads FYNNEI. Combining a sample-barcoded 5' primer with a J-beta primer mix, a second PCR ran for roughly 7 to 11 cycles. TCRdb recomputed calls from the 5' RACE reads with MiXCR, one row per CDR3 protein. Altogether some 1.8 million distinct CDR3 sequences are present, 35% to 50% being singletons, with the ten largest covering 23%. The genes are TRBV2 and TRBJ2-3, with 12 bases aligning to TRBD2. This clonotype originated in a human donor in good health. The source material was blood. CDR3 amino acids: CASTGTSGSTDTQYF. The CDR3 bases are TGTGCCAGCACTGGGACTAGCGGGAGCACAGATACGCAGTATTTT.